This T cell receptor beta chain derives from a study of STAT3 mutations in large granular lymphocyte leukemia. Study-wide background: Immunosuppressive therapy was given to more than half of T-LGLL patients. Study-level points and caveats: Sampling intervals varied between patients and samples. Every T-LGLL patient had at least one immunodominant TCRbeta clonotype.

Assay used: immunoSEQ multiplex PCR; TCRdb lists only in-frame clones, some missing. The sample contains 4,500 to 6,000 clones, 88% of which appear only once. In the case of this clone: Antigen: not known.

V was shortened by 3 bases and J by 15 bases, with 15 bases between the two germline ends. CDR3 length: 12 residues. Germline V gives CDR1 SGHTA, CDR2 FQGTGA. Sequences were obtained from PBMCs. The sequence came from a human donor with T large granular lymphocyte leukemia. Some clones in this sample may be carry-over from other donors' samples. The chain links TRBV7-3 to TRBJ2-1; tentatively, D is TRBD1 or TRBD2 (5 bases each). The CDR3 DNA is TGTGCCAGCAGCTTCGGACTGGGGGAACGGTTCTTC. Its translation: CASSFGLGERFF. Based on the CDR3 plus reference TRBV7-3 and TRBJ2-1, the full variable domain is GAGVSQTPSNKVTEKGKYVELRCDPISGHTALYWYRQSLGQGPEFLIYFQGTGAADDSGLPNDRFFAVRPEGSVSTLKIQRTERGDSAVYLCASSFGLGERFFGPGTRLTVL.